A single sample is the source of the 26 T cell receptor beta chains below, sequenced in a study of sequential checkpoint blockade in melanoma. Treatment defined: randomized to nivolumab then ipilimumab (arm A) or the reverse (arm B). Using immunoSEQ multiplex PCR, the repertoire was profiled, and TCRdb retains in-frame clones only, with some absent. Of a few thousand clones listed, around 20% are singletons. This specimen was tumor tissue (inferred from file names), taken from a patient given nivolumab and ipilimumab in sequence. Receptors were obtained from a human patient with melanoma. Some clones in this sample may be carry-over from other donors' samples.

Relative to its sample, this clone is medium-sized (0.01 to 0.1%). This chain joins TRBV11-3 and TRBJ2-5; D call uncertain. CDR3 length equals 15 residues. Germline V gene data show CDR1 as SGHNT and CDR2 as YENEEA. Between the trimmed V and J ends, which lost 8 bases and 1 base, there was a span of 17 bases. The CDR3 region is CASASAGSPQETQYF. CDR3 coding DNA: TGTGCCAGCGCTTCAGCAGGCTCCCCCCAAGAGACCCAGTACTTC.

The chain joins TRBV14 to TRBJ1-2; the D is unclear. Trimming left V 0 bases short and J 6 bases short, with 14 bases between. CDR1 and CDR2 from the germline V gene are SGHDN and FVKESK. This CDR3 is built from 15 residues. In nucleotides, the CDR3 is TGTGCCAGCAGCCAAGATCGGCAGGCGGTACATGGCTACACCTTC. Amino acid sequence: CASSQDRQAVHGYTF.

V is TRBV5-1 and J is TRBJ2-2; D not resolved. The CDR3 contains 15 residues. V lost 7 bases, J lost 3 bases, and 16 bases lay in between. CDR1 is SGHRS and CDR2 is YFSETQ in the germline V gene. The CDR3: CASHTSTSDTGELFF. The CDR3 DNA is TGCGCCAGCCATACCTCCACCTCAGACACCGGGGAGCTGTTTTTT. Drawing the rest from reference TRBV5-1 and TRBJ2-2, the complete variable domain is KAGVTQTPRYLIKTRGQQVTLSCSPISGHRSVSWYQQTPGQGLQFLFEYFSETQRNKGNFPGRFSGRQFSNSRSEMNVSTLELGDSALYLCASHTSTSDTGELFFGEGSRLTVL.

This clone was seen more than once but under ten times. The V call is TRBV28, the J call TRBJ2-2, with 10 bases matching TRBD1. Germline V CDR1 and CDR2: MDHEN, SYDVKM. The ends lost 1 base at V and 4 bases at J; junction bases unmatched: 3. The CDR3 contains 16 residues. CDR3 residues: CASSLLGQGSTGELFF. DNA for the CDR3: TGTGCCAGCAGTTTATTGGGACAGGGGAGCACCGGGGAGCTGTTTTTT.

This clone has more than one count but fewer than ten. V gene TRBV10-2 combines with J gene TRBJ1-6, with D tentatively TRBD1 (6 bases). CDR1 WSHSY and CDR2 SAAADI come from the germline V gene. There are 15 residues in the CDR3. Deletions cut 0 bases from V and 7 bases from J, with 10 bases between. Written as DNA, the CDR3 is TGCGCCAGCAGTGAGTCGGACCAGGGGAATTCACCCCTCCACTTT. Protein: CASSESDQGNSPLHF.

The chain employs TRBV2 and TRBJ2-5, with 7 nucleotides matching TRBD2. V dropped 6 bases and J dropped 2; count of bases not matched to a gene: 9. Germline V gene sequence: CDR1 SNHLY, CDR2 FYNNEI. The CDR3 contains 15 residues. CDR3 residues: CASSSTRGEQETQYF. The CDR3 bases are TGTGCCAGCAGCAGTACACGGGGGGAACAAGAGACCCAGTACTTC.

This clone was observed at least ten times. V gene TRBV7-4 combines with J gene TRBJ2-1; 12 bases fit TRBD2. The CDR3 is 20 residues long. The J segment lost 0 bases and the V segment lost 7 bases, leaving 16 bases of the junction unmatched. The germline V gene has CDR1 SGHVT and CDR2 SQSDAQ. CDR3 nucleotides: TGTGCCAGCACCAAGTACCGGAGGACTAGCGGGAAGAGCTCCTACAATGAGCAGTTCTTC. Translated: CASTKYRRTSGKSSYNEQFF.

The chain combines TRBV19 with TRBJ2-1; TRBD2 agrees at 15 bases. From germline, CDR1 is LNHDA and CDR2 SQIVND (reference sequence). The CDR3 covers 21 residues. The V gene end was trimmed by 3 bases and the J gene end by 0 bases; junction bases not matched to a gene: 12. CDR3 residues: CASSILPVGLAGGISYNEQFF. The CDR3 bases are TGTGCCAGTAGTATCCTTCCCGTGGGACTAGCGGGGGGTATCTCCTACAATGAGCAGTTCTTC.

This clone was picked up a small number of times. The J gene is TRBJ2-1, the V gene TRBV6-8; 9 nucleotides line up with TRBD2. Germline V CDR1 and CDR2: MNHGY, SAAAGT. J lost 7 bases, V lost 2 bases, and 6 bases had no gene match. The CDR3 runs to 15 residues. The CDR3 loop reads CASSYIAGGLNEQFF. In DNA, the CDR3 is TGTGCCAGCAGTTACATTGCGGGGGGGCTGAATGAGCAGTTCTTC.

This clone was seen more than once but under ten times. This chain joins TRBV5-1 and TRBJ2-3; D perhaps matches TRBD1 (6 bases). The length of the CDR3 is 15 residues. Germline V gene lookup returns CDR1 SGHRS and CDR2 YFSETQ. Trimming stripped 1 base from V and 7 bases from J, with 16 bases between. Here the CDR3 reads CASSLTLEGVNTQYF. CDR3 in DNA: TGCGCCAGCAGCTTGACGCTCGAGGGGGTAAATACGCAGTATTTT.

This clone occurred a few times. The chain joins TRBV7-7 to TRBJ2-2; D is perhaps TRBD2 (5 bases). Germline CDR1 is SSHAT and CDR2 is FNYEAQ (reference sequence). This CDR3 has 16 amino acids. With 1 base removed from V and 1 base from J, the gap between germline ends came to 10 bases. The CDR3 loop is CASSLGARGNTGELFF. Here the CDR3 DNA reads TGTGCCAGCAGCTTAGGGGCCCGGGGGAACACCGGGGAGCTGTTTTTT.

The chain is built from TRBV30 and TRBJ2-7; the match to TRBD1 covers 7 bases. CDR3 size: 14 residues. The J segment lost 9 bases and the V segment lost 3 bases, leaving 14 bases of the junction unmatched. CDR1 and CDR2 (germline): GTSNPN, SVGIG (reference sequence). The CDR3 nucleotides read TGTGCCTGGAGAGAAACAGGGGTAATGGCGGCGCAGTACTTC. This encodes CAWRETGVMAAQYF.

For the CDR3, the DNA is TGTGCCAGCAGCGCAAAGGACAGAAACACCGGGGAGCTGTTTTTT. Its protein is CASSAKDRNTGELFF. The chain couples TRBV9 to TRBJ2-2; maybe TRBD1 (6 bases). V lost 3 bases to trimming and J lost 2 bases, with 11 bases between them. This CDR3 is built from 15 residues. Germline V lookup: CDR1 SGDLS, CDR2 YYNGEE.

In this sample, this clone turned up a few times. The chain recombines TRBV9 with TRBJ2-2, with 7 bases identical to TRBD2. CDR3 size: 18 residues. The germline gives CDR1 SGDLS, CDR2 YYNGEE. V gave up 0 bases and J gave up 1 base; unmatched junction bases: 9. CDR3 protein: CASSVGVSGLGNTGELFF. The CDR3 nucleotides are TGTGCCAGCAGCGTAGGCGTTAGCGGGCTGGGGAACACCGGGGAGCTGTTTTTT.

This clone occurred a few times. The chain combines TRBV28 with TRBJ1-4, with unresolved D. CDR1 MDHEN and CDR2 SYDVKM come from the germline V gene. The CDR3 loop spans 15 amino acids. Trimming shortened V by 3 bases and J by 8 bases, and 16 bases separated the two germline ends. The CDR3 spells CASSFLRPVKEKLFF. Here the CDR3 DNA reads TGTGCCAGCAGTTTTTTACGCCCCGTGAAGGAAAAACTGTTTTTT.

There are a few counts of this clone. This rearrangement joins TRBV28 to TRBJ1-6; 7 bases agree with TRBD1. The V segment lost 4 bases and the J segment 0 bases; nucleotides outside the gene matches: 9. Germline CDR1 reads MDHEN; CDR2 reads SYDVKM. There are 18 residues in the CDR3. The CDR3 bases are TGTGCCAGCAGTTCTCCGGGACAGAAAAGCTCCTATAATTCACCCCTCCACTTT. Amino acid sequence: CASSSPGQKSSYNSPLHF.

The rearrangement links TRBV19 to TRBJ2-3, with D perhaps assigned TRBD1 or TRBD2 (6 bases each). V was pared by 5 bases and J by 4 bases, with 13 bases between. The CDR3 runs 14 residues. Germline values: CDR1 LNHDA, CDR2 SQIVND (reference sequence). CDR3 in DNA: TGTGCCAGTAGTCCGGGGGCGAAGTCAGATACGCAGTATTTT. This codes for CASSPGAKSDTQYF.

The table lists this clone with a few counts. V gene TRBV29-1 combines with J gene TRBJ2-5, with 8 bases fitting TRBD1. The CDR3 is 13 residues long. J gave up 4 bases and V 8 bases, and 9 bases lay outside the gene matches. The germline V gene has CDR1 SQVTM and CDR2 ANQGSEA. CDR3 residues: CSIGQGLRETQYF. CDR3 nucleotide sequence: TGCAGCATAGGACAGGGTCTTAGAGAGACCCAGTACTTC.

The chain has TRBV5-1 and TRBJ2-3; D perhaps matches TRBD1 (5 bases). The CDR3 runs 15 residues. The V and J ends lost 0 bases and 4 bases respectively, with 12 bases between them. CDR1 and CDR2 from the germline V gene are SGHRS and YFSETQ. CDR3 sequence reads: CASSLGASGSDTQYF. The CDR3 DNA is TGCGCCAGCAGCTTGGGGGCGTCAGGGTCAGATACGCAGTATTTT. The full variable domain, with the rest looked up from reference TRBV5-1 and TRBJ2-3, is KAGVTQTPRYLIKTRGQQVTLSCSPISGHRSVSWYQQTPGQGLQFLFEYFSETQRNKGNFPGRFSGRQFSNSRSEMNVSTLELGDSALYLCASSLGASGSDTQYFGPGTRLTVL.

This clone was found a few times. The J gene is TRBJ1-6, the V gene TRBV6-8; a weak D match, TRBD1 (6 bases). The germline V gene encodes CDR1 MNHGY and CDR2 SAAAGT. The CDR3 runs to 15 residues. The ends were cut back, 6 bases at V and 3 bases at J, with 12 bases in the middle. DNA of the CDR3: TGTGCCAGCAGAGCTGCAGGGGACTATAATTCACCCCTCCACTTT. Translating it yields CASRAAGDYNSPLHF.

The chain recombines TRBV6-8 with TRBJ2-3; TRBD2 agrees at 12 bases. The CDR3 is 15 residues long. V shed 6 bases, J shed 5 bases, and the junction held 6 bases outside the gene matches. Germline V gene data show CDR1 as MNHGY and CDR2 as SAAAGT. The CDR3 DNA is TGTGCCAGCAGCCTACTAGCGGGGGGCGGAGATACGCAGTATTTT. Translating it yields CASSLLAGGGDTQYF.

The CDR3 bases are TGTGCCAGCAGAACTAGCGGGGGAACGGGAGAGACCCAGTACTTC. Its translation: CASRTSGGTGETQYF. The chain carries TRBV6-8 and TRBJ2-5, with 11 bases that match TRBD2. The CDR3 has 15 amino acids. Germline trimming cut 6 bases from V and 4 bases from J; bases unmatched to any gene: 7. Germline V gene lookup returns CDR1 MNHGY and CDR2 SAAAGT.

The J gene is TRBJ2-7, the V gene TRBV5-1; tentatively, D is TRBD1 (5 bases). Trimming cost V 2 bases and J 2 bases, with 14 bases left between them. The CDR3 totals 15 residues. The germline V gene encodes CDR1 SGHRS and CDR2 YFSETQ. Written as DNA, the CDR3 is TGCGCCAGCAGCTTAAGGACATCGGCTCCCTACGAGCAGTACTTC. Translating it yields CASSLRTSAPYEQYF.

By proportion, this clone is medium-sized. The chain is built from TRBV11-3 and TRBJ2-3; 10 bases map to TRBD2. Germline CDR1 reads SGHNT; CDR2 reads YENEEA. The junction had 8 bases not matched to a gene; V was cut back by 5 bases and J by 0 bases. The CDR3 loop spans 17 amino acids. The CDR3 coding sequence is TGTGCCAGCAGCCAACCTAGCGGGGGAGACAGCACAGATACGCAGTATTTT. It yields the protein CASSQPSGGDSTDTQYF.

This clone is medium-sized (0.01 to 0.1%). The chain uses TRBV6-8 and TRBJ2-3, with 7 nucleotides matching TRBD1. Germline lookup yields CDR1 MNHGY and CDR2 SAAAGT. The V gene end was trimmed by 5 bases and the J gene end by 4 bases; junction bases not matched to a gene: 6. The CDR3 loop spans 14 amino acids. CDR3 protein: CASSKQGRSDTQYF. For the CDR3, the DNA is TGTGCCAGCAGTAAACAGGGGCGGTCAGATACGCAGTATTTT.

The sample holds a few counts of this clone. The chain uses TRBV30 and TRBJ1-5; 7 positions match TRBD1. The CDR3 contains 14 residues. V lost 3 bases and J lost 2; bases outside the gene matches: 4. The V gene's germline CDR1 is GTSNPN and CDR2 SVGIG (reference sequence). CDR3 region: CAWSRGVGNQPQHF. The CDR3 DNA reads TGTGCCTGGAGCAGGGGGGTTGGCAATCAGCCCCAGCATTTT. The whole variable domain, filled in from reference TRBV30 and TRBJ1-5, reads SQTIHQWPATLVQPVGSPLSLECTVEGTSNPNLYWYRQAAGRGLQLLFYSVGIGQISSEVPQNLSASRPQDRQFILSSKKLLLSDSGFYLCAWSRGVGNQPQHFGDGTRLSIL.